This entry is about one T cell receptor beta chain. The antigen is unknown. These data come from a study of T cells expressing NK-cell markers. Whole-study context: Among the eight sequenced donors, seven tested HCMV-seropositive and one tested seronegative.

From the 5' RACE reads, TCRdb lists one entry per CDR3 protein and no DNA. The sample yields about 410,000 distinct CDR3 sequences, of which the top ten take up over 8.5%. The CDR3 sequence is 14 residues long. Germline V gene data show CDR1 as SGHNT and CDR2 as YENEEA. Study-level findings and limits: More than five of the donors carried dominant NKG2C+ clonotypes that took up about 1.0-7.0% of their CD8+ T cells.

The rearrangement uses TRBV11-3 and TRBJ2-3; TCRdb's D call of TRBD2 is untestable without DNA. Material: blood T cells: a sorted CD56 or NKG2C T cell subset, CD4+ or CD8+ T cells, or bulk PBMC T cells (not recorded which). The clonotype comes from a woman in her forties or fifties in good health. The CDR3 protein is CASSLRQEGDTQYF.